Below, one T cell receptor beta chain is given with its context. The assay was immunoSEQ multiplex PCR, and TCRdb's table has in-frame clones only and misses some. The table has about 220,000 clones, roughly 94% seen once. These data come from a study of control samples from healthy donors and cancer patients. This CDR3 region has 15 residues. The germline V gene encodes CDR1 LGHDT and CDR2 YNNKEL (reference sequence). Trimming cost V 2 bases and J 4 bases, with 12 bases left between them. This TCR was sampled from a man in his forties or fifties in good health. The specimen sequenced was blood. V gene TRBV3-1 (or the pseudogene TRBV3-2) combines with J gene TRBJ1-3, with D maybe TRBD1 (5 bases). CDR3 sequence reads: CASSQYLGAGNTIYF. The CDR3 region has the DNA TGTGCCAGCAGCCAATATTTAGGGGCCGGAAACACCATATATTTT.